A selection of T cell receptor beta chains follows, all from one sample in a study of T cell responses to AZD1222 COVID-19 vaccine. Data came from immunoSEQ multiplex PCR; TCRdb stores just in-frame clones and leaves some out. The sample carries some 120,000 clones, over 75% recorded once. The material was peripheral blood, obtained on day 0 of MenACWY control vaccination. These receptors originate from an adult in good health. The CDR3 runs from the conserved cysteine through the conserved F or W. D genes are given only for firm matches. Clone size appears in some rows only: once, few, many, or a class for an expanded clone.

>TRBJ2-7|-|TRBD2|TRBV7-3
CASSWGLSGTSREQYF
TGTGCCAGCAGCTGGGGACTCTCCGGGACTAGCAGGGAGCAGTACTTC
>TRBJ1-1|few|-|TRBV6-5
CASRDPNTEAFF
TGTGCCAGCAGGGACCCGAACACTGAAGCTTTCTTT
>TRBJ1-1|-|-|TRBV28
CASSLGGFRTEAFF
TGTGCCAGCAGTTTGGGGGGCTTCCGCACTGAAGCTTTCTTT
>TRBJ2-1|-|TRBD2|TRBV7-8
CASSLSAGHHSGKSYNEQFF
TGTGCCAGCAGCTTATCGGCGGGACACCATAGCGGGAAATCCTACAATGAGCAGTTCTTC
>TRBJ2-7|-|-|TRBV10-1
CASSDFRGLQYF
TGCGCCAGCAGTGATTTCAGGGGTCTGCAGTACTTC
>TRBJ2-7|-|-|TRBV28
CASRGAPYEQYF
TGTGCCAGCCGCGGGGCTCCCTACGAGCAGTACTTC
>TRBJ2-7|-|-|TRBV6-5
CASSGSYSYEQYF
TGTGCCAGCTCTGGGTCTTACTCCTACGAGCAGTACTTC
>TRBJ2-2|-|TRBD2|TRBV4-1
CASSQVGLAVNTGELFF
TGCGCCAGCAGCCAAGTGGGACTAGCGGTTAACACCGGGGAGCTGTTTTTT
>TRBJ1-5|-|-|TRBV7-9
CASSLGQGNQPQHF
TGTGCCAGCAGCTTAGGACAGGGCAATCAGCCCCAGCATTTT
>TRBJ2-7|-|TRBD1|TRBV10-3
CAISESGTGGIEQYF
TGTGCCATCAGTGAGTCAGGGACAGGGGGAATCGAGCAGTACTTC